The sequence of this T cell receptor (beta chain) was determined in a study of blood T cell repertoires in COVID-19. On the study more broadly: In each case, the material was cDNA or gDNA derived from T cells, B-cell-depleted T cells, or PBMCs.

Libraries were prepared by immunoSEQ multiplex PCR; TCRdb keeps only in-frame clonotypes and omits some of them. The table shows approximately 20,000 clones, with around 81% occurring only once. Germline CDR1 reads MNHEY; CDR2 reads SVGAGI. The length of the CDR3 is 13 residues. V lost 3 bases and J lost 7, with 10 bases in between. Sequencing was done on a sample of peripheral blood. The V call is TRBV6-5, the J call TRBJ1-5; D is uncertain. The receptor comes from a man in his 60s with active COVID-19. The CDR3 reads CASSYWGGQPQHF. Written as DNA, the CDR3 is TGTGCCAGCAGTTATTGGGGAGGCCAGCCCCAGCATTTT.